These 11 T cell receptor beta chains originate from one sample sequenced in a study of neurological immune-mediated disorders. TCRdb ran MiXCR on the 5' RACE reads and lists one entry per CDR3 protein. The sample lists about 55,000 distinct CDR3 sequences, roughly 4% occurring once. The sequenced sample consisted of PBMCs. All receptors derive from a man aged 25 to 40 with multiple sclerosis.

This clonotype was seen only a few times. The chain has TRBV5-1 and TRBJ1-6; D call uncertain. The CDR3 totals 16 residues. The V gene lost 0 bases and the J gene lost 0 bases, with 7 bases spanning the gap. Germline lookup yields CDR1 SGHRS and CDR2 YFSETQ. CDR3 DNA sequence: TGCGCCAGCAGCTTGGAATCTAGCTCCTATAATTCACCCCTCCACTTT. Protein sequence: CASSLESSSYNSPLHF.

This clonotype was seen repeatedly, ten times or more. V and J are TRBV6-2 or TRBV6-3 and TRBJ2-1, with 14 bases aligning to TRBD2. CDR1 and CDR2 (germline): MNHEY, SVGEGT. This CDR3 spans 15 amino acids. The ends lost 6 bases at V and 7 bases at J; junction bases unmatched: 5. CDR3 protein: CASSRTSGGHNEQFF. The CDR3 DNA follows: TGTGCCAGCAGCAGGACTAGCGGGGGGCATAATGAGCAGTTCTTC.

This clonotype turned up a few times. The V gene is TRBV7-8, the J gene TRBJ2-1; the D gene is possibly TRBD2 (6 bases). The V end was cut by 5 bases, the J end by 7 bases, with 18 bases between. This CDR3 comprises 15 residues. The germline CDR1 and CDR2 sequences are SGHVS and FQNEAQ. CDR3 amino acids: CASSPDLGGVNEQFF. The CDR3 nucleotides read TGTGCCAGCAGCCCCGACTTAGGCGGGGTTAATGAGCAGTTCTTC.

This clonotype appeared many times. The chain has TRBV27 and TRBJ2-7, with 7 positions matching TRBD2. The CDR3 loop spans 13 amino acids. Germline V gene lookup returns CDR1 MNHEY and CDR2 SMNVEV (reference sequence). With V trimmed by 3 bases and J by 2 bases, 1 base remained unmatched. CDR3 DNA sequence: TGTGCCAGCAGTTTCAGCGGGACCTACGAGCAGTACTTC. Protein: CASSFSGTYEQYF.

To note about this clonotype: A junction end diverges from the germline sequence, so it may reflect a read error. The chain has TRBV7-3 and TRBJ2-1; D perhaps matches TRBD2 (5 bases). This CDR3 contains 13 residues. CDR1 and CDR2 (germline): SGHTA, FQGTGA. The CDR3 DNA reads TGTGCCAGCAGTTTAACTAGGGAGAATGAGCAGTTCTTC. Translation: CASSLTRENEQFF.

This clonotype was seen repeatedly, ten times or more. V is TRBV7-9 and J is TRBJ2-3; 11 nucleotides agree with TRBD2. Germline V gene lookup returns CDR1 SEHNR and CDR2 FQNEAQ (reference sequence). V lost 5 bases, J lost 2 bases, and 3 bases stayed unmatched. CDR3 size: 15 residues. CDR3: CASSPSGGTTDTQYF. The DNA for the CDR3 is TGTGCCAGCAGCCCTAGCGGGGGGACCACAGATACGCAGTATTTT.

This clonotype was seen at least ten times. The chain recombines TRBV5-1 with TRBJ2-2; D call uncertain. The V end was cut by 4 bases, the J end by 3 bases, with 16 bases between. Germline V lookup: CDR1 SGHRS, CDR2 YFSETQ. CDR3 size: 16 residues. The CDR3 here is CASSMPEGSDTGELFF. In nucleotides, the CDR3 is TGCGCCAGCAGCATGCCGGAAGGATCGGACACCGGGGAGCTGTTTTTT.

This clonotype was picked up many times. The J gene is TRBJ2-1, the V gene TRBV7-7; tentatively, D is TRBD1 (5 bases). Germline-derived CDR1 and CDR2 are SSHAT and FNYEAQ (reference sequence). There are 14 residues in the CDR3. Trimming stripped 1 base from V and 5 bases from J, with 9 bases between. The DNA for the CDR3 is TGTGCCAGCAGCTTAGGAGTAGGGGACAATGAGCAGTTCTTC. Translation gives CASSLGVGDNEQFF.

In this sample, this clonotype turned up many times. The J gene is TRBJ1-4, the V gene TRBV2, with 7 bases lining up with TRBD1. Germline V CDR1 and CDR2: SNHLY, FYNNEI. The CDR3 has 16 residues. Trimming removed 4 bases from V and 4 bases from J; junction bases left unmatched: 9. DNA of the CDR3: TGTGCCAGCAGTGGCCGAACAGGGGCCGATAATGAAAAACTGTTTTTT. As protein: CASSGRTGADNEKLFF. Drawing the rest from reference TRBV2 and TRBJ1-4, the complete variable domain is EPEVTQTPSHQVTQMGQEVILRCVPISNHLYFYWYRQILGQKVEFLVSFYNNEISEKSEIFDDQFSVERPDGSNFTLKIRSTKLEDSAMYFCASSGRTGADNEKLFFGSGTQLSVL.

This clonotype occurred many times. The V and J genes are TRBV3-1 and TRBJ2-3; D gene ambiguous. Germline CDR1 and CDR2: LGHDT and YNNKEL (reference sequence). V dropped 6 bases and J dropped 8 bases, with 12 bases sitting between them. The CDR3 consists of 12 residues. The CDR3 sequence: CASSQRDGTQYF. The CDR3 DNA reads TGTGCCAGCAGTCAGAGAGACGGTACGCAGTATTTT.

This clonotype came up many times. The chain employs TRBV20-1 and TRBJ2-7; no definite D call. This CDR3 is 15 amino acids long. Germline values: CDR1 DFQATT, CDR2 SNEGSKA (reference sequence). Trimming removed 2 bases at V and 4 bases at J, with 18 bases between. The CDR3 loop is CSARPSAGPNYEQYF. DNA for the CDR3: TGCAGTGCTAGACCCTCGGCAGGCCCCAATTACGAGCAGTACTTC.